The 16 T cell receptor beta chains presented below share a single source sample, sequenced in a study of shared clonotypes between healthy human individuals. TCRdb's table, derived via immunoSEQ multiplex PCR, lists solely in-frame clones and lacks some. The profile shows roughly 1,000,000 clones, about four fifths of them singletons. The specimen sequenced was memory CD4+ T cells from PBMCs. Subset of the sample: CD45RA-negative fraction. The receptors stem from a man between 18 and 35 years old in good health. Some clones in this sample may be carry-over from other donors' samples.

J is TRBJ2-7 and V is TRBV4-1; TRBD1 matches at 12 bases. The CDR3 runs 16 residues. V lost 4 bases and J lost 9; bases outside the gene matches: 13. CDR1 MGHRA and CDR2 YSYEKL come from the germline V gene. The chain's CDR3 is CASSLKPGQGAQRQYF. The DNA of the CDR3 is TGCGCCAGCAGCCTAAAACCGGGACAGGGGGCTCAGCGGCAGTACTTC.

The CDR3 DNA sequence: TGCAGCGCGGGGGTAGGCAACTCTAACTATGGCTACACCTTC. Protein: CSAGVGNSNYGYTF. The V call is TRBV29-1, the J call TRBJ1-2; D is perhaps TRBD1 (5 bases). The CDR3 runs to 14 residues. V was pared by 7 bases and J by 0 bases, with 15 bases between. In germline, CDR1 is SQVTM, CDR2 ANQGSEA.

This sequence joins TRBV28 and TRBJ1-5; unclear D gene. The CDR3 runs to 12 residues. CDR1 and CDR2 from the germline V gene are MDHEN and SYDVKM. The ends were cut back, 7 bases at V and 3 bases at J, with 7 bases in the middle. CDR3: CASTSLNQPQHF. In DNA form, the CDR3 reads TGTGCCAGCACCTCTCTCAATCAGCCCCAGCATTTT.

The V gene is TRBV7-9, the J gene TRBJ2-7, with a tentative D call TRBD1 (6 bases). CDR1 and CDR2 from the germline V gene are SEHNR and FQNEAQ (reference sequence). Trimming took off 1 base at V and 2 bases at J, with 9 bases between the two ends. This CDR3 comprises 14 residues. The CDR3 DNA is TGTGCCAGCAGCTTAGTGGCAGGGGCCTACGAGCAGTACTTC. Translating it yields CASSLVAGAYEQYF.

This clone has a count of ten or more. Different DNA sequences within this sample yield the same CDR3. The V gene is TRBV6-5, the J gene TRBJ1-2, with D perhaps matching TRBD1 (5 bases). Germline lookup yields CDR1 MNHEY and CDR2 SVGAGI. CDR3 length: 12 amino acids. Trimming pared 3 bases from V and 8 bases from J, leaving 10 bases between. In nucleotides, the CDR3 is TGTGCCAGCAGTTATGGGGGTGGCGGCTACACCTTC. Its translation: CASSYGGGGYTF.

The sample holds one count of this clone. The chain has TRBV28 and TRBJ1-3; maybe TRBD1 (6 bases). V was clipped by 3 bases and J by 1 base, with 16 bases between them. This CDR3 spans 17 amino acids. CDR1 and CDR2 from the germline V gene are MDHEN and SYDVKM. The CDR3, as DNA: TGTGCCAGCAGTTTCCCCGGGTGGGGGGCATCTGGAAACACCATATATTTT. This codes for CASSFPGWGASGNTIYF.

The rearrangement uses TRBV2 and TRBJ2-7, with no clear D. Trimming cost V 6 bases and J 4 bases, with 10 bases left between them. Germline CDR1 and CDR2: SNHLY and FYNNEI. CDR3 length: 12 amino acids. The CDR3 DNA reads as TGTGCCAGCAGCCTCCAGTGGTACGAGCAGTACTTC. Amino acids: CASSLQWYEQYF.

This clone was picked up one time. This CDR3 is CAWTNGQASNQPQHF. CDR3 nucleotide sequence: TGTGCCTGGACCAATGGACAGGCCAGCAATCAGCCCCAGCATTTT. The chain couples TRBV30 to TRBJ1-5; 7 nucleotides agree with TRBD1. V shed 4 bases, J shed 1 base, and the junction held 7 bases outside the gene matches. Per the germline V gene, CDR1 is GTSNPN and CDR2 is SVGIG (reference sequence). This CDR3 has 15 amino acids.

About this clone: Other DNA sequences from this sample encode an identical CDR3 as well. The chain recombines TRBV9 with TRBJ1-5; D not certain. V shed 0 bases and J shed 4 bases, with 5 bases lying between them. Germline V gene lookup returns CDR1 SGDLS and CDR2 YYNGEE. This CDR3 has 13 residues. The CDR3 coding sequence is TGTGCCAGCAGCGTAGCCCCAAATCAGCCCCAGCATTTT. Protein sequence: CASSVAPNQPQHF.

The rearrangement joins TRBV2 to TRBJ2-3; possibly TRBD2 for D (7 bases). This CDR3 spans 16 amino acids. V shed 6 bases and J shed 6 bases, with 22 bases lying between them. Germline CDR1 reads SNHLY; CDR2 reads FYNNEI. CDR3 amino acids: CASRPPRRGLTDTQYF. The CDR3 DNA follows: TGTGCCAGCAGACCCCCCCGGCGGGGGCTCACCGATACGCAGTATTTT.

This clone was observed a few times. The chain has TRBV28 and TRBJ1-1; D is ambiguous. The CDR3 spans 12 residues. Germline V gene lookup returns CDR1 MDHEN and CDR2 SYDVKM. The germline V and J ends were trimmed by 6 bases and 7 bases, with 12 bases remaining between them. CDR3 nucleotides: TGTGCCAGCAGCTTGCTCGACAATGAAGCTTTCTTT. Protein: CASSLLDNEAFF.

The chain joins TRBV6-5 to TRBJ2-1, with 9 nucleotides matching TRBD2. CDR1 and CDR2 from the germline V gene are MNHEY and SVGAGI. The junction had 3 bases not matched to a gene; V was cut back by 3 bases and J by 0 bases. The CDR3 is 16 amino acids. The CDR3 nucleotides read TGTGCCAGCAGTTATGCGGGGGGGAGCTCCTACAATGAGCAGTTCTTC. It translates to CASSYAGGSSYNEQFF.

This clone occurred a few times. CDR3 bases: TGTGCCAGCAGTGTGGAAGGGGGCACTGAAGCTTTCTTT. This sequence encodes CASSVEGGTEAFF. J is TRBJ1-1 and V is TRBV6-4; the D gene is possibly TRBD1 (6 bases). The germline V gene has CDR1 MRHNA and CDR2 SNTAGT. V shed 4 bases and J shed 4 bases, with 10 bases lying between them. The CDR3 runs 13 residues.

V usage is TRBV18 and J usage is TRBJ1-1, with a possible D match to TRBD1 (6 bases). There are 13 residues in the CDR3. Trimming took 4 bases from V and 2 from J, leaving 8 bases between them. Germline V gives CDR1 KGHSH, CDR2 LQKENI. The chain's CDR3 is CASSQGHNTEAFF. The CDR3 bases are TGTGCCAGCTCACAGGGACACAACACTGAAGCTTTCTTT. The full variable domain, completed using reference TRBV18 and TRBJ1-1, is NAGVMQNPRHLVRRRGQEARLRCSPMKGHSHVYWYRQLPEEGLKFMVYLQKENIIDESGMPKERFSAEFPKEGPSILRIQQVVRGDSAAYFCASSQGHNTEAFFGQGTRLTVV.

V usage is TRBV29-1 and J usage is TRBJ2-1; 10 nucleotides agree with TRBD2. With 1 base clipped from V and 13 bases from J, the junction kept 22 bases outside the gene matches. The V gene's germline CDR1 is SQVTM and CDR2 ANQGSEA. This CDR3 has 18 residues. The CDR3 DNA reads as TGCAGCGTTGAAGGGCTCGGGCGTCGGACTAGCGGCAGTCCCTATCAGTTCTTC. Encoded protein: CSVEGLGRRTSGSPYQFF.

As to this clone: The sample contains more than one DNA sequence encoding this CDR3. The chain uses TRBV18 and TRBJ1-3; D perhaps matches TRBD1 (5 bases). V was clipped by 3 bases and J by 1 base, with 7 bases between them. Germline V lookup: CDR1 KGHSH, CDR2 LQKENI. The CDR3 is 14 residues long. The CDR3 loop is CASSPDRSGNTIYF. DNA for the CDR3: TGTGCCAGCTCACCCGACAGATCTGGAAACACCATATATTTT.